These 28 T cell receptor beta chains were sequenced from one sample in a study of blood T cell repertoires in COVID-19. Generated by immunoSEQ multiplex PCR, the TCRdb table keeps only in-frame clones and is missing some. The sample lists 100,000 to 150,000 clones, roughly 87% occurring once. Sequences were obtained from peripheral blood. The source of these receptors is a human donor in a cohort sampled during active COVID-19.

This rearrangement joins TRBV19 to TRBJ2-3; TRBD2 matches 10 bases. Trimming removed 7 bases from V and 6 bases from J; junction bases left unmatched: 7. The CDR3 has 14 amino acids. Germline V gene lookup returns CDR1 LNHDA and CDR2 SQIVND (reference sequence). CDR3 bases: TGTGCCAGTACAAGCGGGAGGGCCTTGGATACGCAGTATTTT. Translating gives CASTSGRALDTQYF. The full variable domain, in which reference TRBV19 and TRBJ2-3 provide the parts outside the CDR3, is DGGITQSPKYLFRKEGQNVTLSCEQNLNHDAMYWYRQDPGQGLRLIYYSQIVNDFQKGDIAEGYSVSREKKESFPLTVTSAQKNPTAFYLCASTSGRALDTQYFGPGTRLTVL.

This chain joins TRBV5-1 and TRBJ1-2; no firm D call. V was clipped by 0 bases and J by 6 bases, with 12 bases between them. The CDR3 runs 14 residues. Per the germline V gene, CDR1 is SGHRS and CDR2 is YFSETQ. CDR3 region: CASSLAGGNDGYTF. In DNA form, the CDR3 reads TGCGCCAGCAGCTTGGCCGGAGGGAACGATGGCTACACCTTC. The full variable domain, in which reference TRBV5-1 and TRBJ1-2 provide the parts outside the CDR3, is KAGVTQTPRYLIKTRGQQVTLSCSPISGHRSVSWYQQTPGQGLQFLFEYFSETQRNKGNFPGRFSGRQFSNSRSEMNVSTLELGDSALYLCASSLAGGNDGYTFGSGTRLTVV.

The V gene is TRBV14, the J gene TRBJ2-2; no reliable D call. Germline V gene sequence: CDR1 SGHDN, CDR2 FVKESK. V lost 3 bases, J lost 6 bases, and 5 bases lay in between. This CDR3 comprises 12 residues. Written as DNA, the CDR3 is TGTGCCAGCAGCCATCGAGCCGGGGAGCTGTTTTTT. Amino acids: CASSHRAGELFF.

There are a few counts of this clone. V usage is TRBV5-1 and J usage is TRBJ2-6; D may be TRBD2 (5 bases). This CDR3 is built from 16 residues. CDR1 and CDR2 (germline): SGHRS, YFSETQ. V was pared by 5 bases and J by 4 bases, with 16 bases between. The CDR3 DNA reads TGCGCCAGCAGTGCGGTCGAGGGCGCCGGGGCCAACGTCCTGACTTTC. Its translation is CASSAVEGAGANVLTF.

This rearrangement joins TRBV7-8 to TRBJ1-1; the D gene is possibly TRBD1 (5 bases). V lost 2 bases to trimming and J lost 0 bases, with 10 bases between them. This CDR3 region has 15 residues. From germline, CDR1 is SGHVS and CDR2 FQNEAQ. DNA of the CDR3: TGTGCCAGCAGCTTATTATACAGGATGAACACTGAAGCTTTCTTT. Encoded protein: CASSLLYRMNTEAFF. The complete variable domain, with remaining parts taken from reference TRBV7-8 and TRBJ1-1, reads GAGVSQSPRYKVAKRGQDVALRCDPISGHVSLFWYQQALGQGPEFLTYFQNEAQLDKSGLPSDRFFAERPEGSVSTLKIQRTQQEDSAVYLCASSLLYRMNTEAFFGQGTRLTVV.

In its sample, this clone was seen once. Here the CDR3 reads CATSDNSGSYEQYF. CDR3 DNA sequence: TGTGCCACCAGTGACAATAGCGGGAGCTACGAGCAGTACTTC. The V call is TRBV24-1, the J call TRBJ2-7; 9 positions agree with TRBD2. Germline CDR1 is KGHDR and CDR2 is SFDVKD. The CDR3 runs to 14 residues. Trimming at V came to 4 bases and at J to 3 bases, leaving 3 bases not matched to a gene.

Here the CDR3 DNA reads TGTGCCAGTAAGGAGAGGCCCCCCGGGACAGGGGGCGGTGAGCAGTTCTTC. It yields the protein CASKERPPGTGGGEQFF. The V gene is TRBV19, the J gene TRBJ2-1, with TRBD1 identical over 12 bases. Germline loops: CDR1 LNHDA, CDR2 SQIVND (reference sequence). The CDR3 extends over 17 amino acids. With 7 bases clipped from V and 9 bases from J, the junction kept 16 bases outside the gene matches.

The rearrangement joins TRBV27 to TRBJ2-2, with 8 bases that match TRBD2. Germline CDR1 reads MNHEY; CDR2 reads SMNVEV (reference sequence). The junction had 5 bases not matched to a gene; V was cut back by 5 bases and J by 0 bases. The CDR3 runs to 16 residues. CDR3 nucleotides: TGTGCCAGCAGTACCCGGGGGGGCGCGAACACCGGGGAGCTGTTTTTT. Its protein is CASSTRGGANTGELFF.

This clone was observed once. The chain recombines TRBV18 with TRBJ2-1; 13 nucleotides agree with TRBD2. Germline trimming cut 6 bases from V and 5 bases from J; bases unmatched to any gene: 4. The CDR3 length is 15 residues. Germline CDR1 KGHSH, CDR2 LQKENI. This chain's CDR3 is CASSYTSGRDNEQFF. For the CDR3, the DNA is TGTGCCAGCTCGTATACTAGCGGGAGGGACAATGAGCAGTTCTTC.

This clone has just a few counts. The rearrangement uses TRBV28 and TRBJ1-4; D is undetermined. This CDR3 has 14 amino acids. V gave up 3 bases and J gave up 4 bases, with 9 bases separating them. Germline CDR1 is MDHEN and CDR2 is SYDVKM. CDR3: CASSFGQSNEKLFF. CDR3 nucleotides: TGTGCCAGCAGTTTTGGGCAGAGTAATGAAAAACTGTTTTTT.

This clone was picked up many times. This chain connects TRBV5-1 to TRBJ2-2, with D perhaps TRBD1 (6 bases). Deletions cut 1 base from V and 5 bases from J, with 18 bases between. Germline assignment: CDR1 SGHRS and CDR2 YFSETQ. The CDR3 extends over 17 amino acids. CDR3 region: CASSLRQGLGGTGELFF. Here the CDR3 DNA reads TGCGCCAGCAGCTTGAGGCAGGGCCTAGGGGGTACCGGGGAGCTGTTTTTT.

This clone has more than one count but fewer than ten. The V and J genes are TRBV7-9 and TRBJ1-5; D not resolved. From germline, CDR1 is SEHNR and CDR2 FQNEAQ (reference sequence). The CDR3 spans 14 residues. V shed 4 bases and J shed 0 bases, with 7 bases lying between them. The CDR3 bases are TGTGCCAGCAGCTCGCTCTATAGCAATCAGCCCCAGCATTTT. It yields the protein CASSSLYSNQPQHF. The whole variable domain, remainder taken from reference TRBV7-9 and TRBJ1-5, is DTGVSQNPRHKITKRGQNVTFRCDPISEHNRLYWYRQTLGQGPEFLTYFQNEAQLEKSRLLSDRFSAERPKGSFSTLEIQRTEQGDSAMYLCASSSLYSNQPQHFGDGTRLSIL.

The chain couples TRBV6-1 to TRBJ2-7; the D is unclear. Trimming left V 2 bases short and J 6 bases short, with 17 bases between. Germline V CDR1 and CDR2: MNHNS, SASEGT. The CDR3 has 15 amino acids. The CDR3 nucleotides read TGTGCCAGCAGTGAATGGAGTATCCAATTCCCCGAGCAGTACTTC. Encoded protein: CASSEWSIQFPEQYF.

The V gene is TRBV7-2, the J gene TRBJ1-2; no clear D gene. V lost 3 bases to trimming and J lost 2 bases, with 10 bases between them. The germline gives CDR1 SGHTA, CDR2 FQGNSA. The CDR3 is made up of 14 amino acids. CDR3 region: CASSLPVTNYGYTF. The CDR3 DNA reads TGTGCCAGCAGCTTGCCGGTCACGAACTATGGCTACACCTTC. The full variable domain, with the rest looked up from reference TRBV7-2 and TRBJ1-2, is GAGVSQSPSNKVTEKGKDVELRCDPISGHTALYWYRQSLGQGLEFLIYFQGNSAPDKSGLPSDRFSAERTGGSVSTLTIQRTQQEDSAVYLCASSLPVTNYGYTFGSGTRLTVV.

This clone was picked up a small number of times. The J gene is TRBJ1-5, the V gene TRBV15, with D uncertain. The germline V gene encodes CDR1 LNHNV and CDR2 YYDKDF (reference sequence). The V and J ends lost 1 base and 0 bases respectively, with 4 bases between them. CDR3 length: 14 amino acids. In DNA, the CDR3 is TGTGCCACCAGCAGAGTCGTTAGCAATCAGCCCCAGCATTTT. As protein: CATSRVVSNQPQHF.

V usage is TRBV9 and J usage is TRBJ2-2; 8 bases fit TRBD2. Germline-derived CDR1 and CDR2 are SGDLS and YYNGEE. The CDR3 has 15 amino acids. V lost 5 bases, J lost 3 bases, and 6 bases stayed unmatched. For the CDR3, the DNA is TGTGCCAGCAGAGGACTAGCTGGGGACACCGGGGAGCTGTTTTTT. Encoded protein: CASRGLAGDTGELFF.

This clone was seen more than once but under ten times. The rearrangement links TRBV6-1 to TRBJ2-1; 8 bases line up with TRBD1. J was trimmed by 1 base and V by 2 bases; bases with no gene match: 16. The germline V gene encodes CDR1 MNHNS and CDR2 SASEGT. The CDR3 has 20 amino acids. Written as DNA, the CDR3 is TGTGCCAGCAGTGAACCAGTAGGGCAGGGGGCTCGTCGGTCCTACAATGAGCAGTTCTTC. The encoded protein is CASSEPVGQGARRSYNEQFF.

CDR3 residues: CASRAPSGTGGRYSYGYTF. The CDR3 region has the DNA TGTGCCAGTAGGGCCCCCTCCGGGACAGGGGGCCGGTACAGCTATGGCTACACCTTC. The chain couples TRBV19 to TRBJ1-2; 12 nucleotides agree with TRBD1. V shed 6 bases and J 4 bases; nucleotides not matched to a gene: 18. CDR3 length: 19 residues. Germline lookup yields CDR1 LNHDA and CDR2 SQIVND (reference sequence).

This chain joins TRBV29-1 and TRBJ1-4; TRBD1 matches at 12 bases. Germline V CDR1 and CDR2: SQVTM, ANQGSEA. The CDR3 totals 14 residues. Losses at the gene ends were 6 bases for V and 14 bases for J; bases not matched to a gene: 13. CDR3 sequence (DNA): TGCAGCGTCCAACTCGGGACAGGGGGCGTCGGGCTGTTTTTT. This sequence encodes CSVQLGTGGVGLFF. The full variable domain, its missing parts supplied by reference TRBV29-1 and TRBJ1-4, is SAVISQKPSRDICQRGTSLTIQCQVDSQVTMMFWYRQQPGQSLTLIATANQGSEATYESGFVIDKFPISRPNLTFSTLTVSNMSPEDSSIYLCSVQLGTGGVGLFFGSGTQLSVL.

The V gene is TRBV9, the J gene TRBJ1-5; 7 bases are a match to TRBD1. V was pared by 1 base and J by 7 bases, with 8 bases of the junction left unmatched. Germline V gene sequence: CDR1 SGDLS, CDR2 YYNGEE. The CDR3 runs 15 residues. CDR3 sequence (DNA): TGTGCCAGCAGCGTATCCCCCGACAGGGACCAGCCCCAGCATTTT. As protein: CASSVSPDRDQPQHF.

The CDR3 loop is CASSPTHSNNEQFF. As DNA, the CDR3 is TGTGCCAGCTCACCAACTCACAGCAACAATGAGCAGTTCTTC. V and J are TRBV18 and TRBJ2-1, with D hard to call. The CDR3 is made up of 14 amino acids. The ends were cut back, 2 bases at V and 5 bases at J, with 10 bases in the middle. Germline V gene lookup returns CDR1 KGHSH and CDR2 LQKENI.

The rearrangement uses TRBV3-1 (or the pseudogene TRBV3-2) and TRBJ1-1; D is uncertain. The CDR3 has 14 amino acids. From germline, CDR1 is LGHDT and CDR2 YNNKEL (reference sequence). Deletions cut 0 bases from V and 3 bases from J, with 8 bases between. The CDR3 region is CASSQEFRYTEAFF. The DNA of the CDR3 is TGTGCCAGCAGCCAAGAGTTCCGTTACACTGAAGCTTTCTTT.

The DNA for the CDR3 is TGTGCCAGCAGTGAGGGGCCCGGCTACACCTTC. Translating it yields CASSEGPGYTF. The chain employs TRBV2 and TRBJ1-2; D possibly corresponds to TRBD1 (5 bases). V was trimmed by 3 bases and J by 8 bases, leaving 7 bases between them. The CDR3 contains 11 residues. CDR1 is SNHLY, CDR2 FYNNEI, per germline. The full variable domain, rest sourced from reference TRBV2 and TRBJ1-2, is EPEVTQTPSHQVTQMGQEVILRCVPISNHLYFYWYRQILGQKVEFLVSFYNNEISEKSEIFDDQFSVERPDGSNFTLKIRSTKLEDSAMYFCASSEGPGYTFGSGTRLTVV.

This chain joins TRBV19 and TRBJ1-4; 8 bases are shared with TRBD1. Germline loops: CDR1 LNHDA, CDR2 SQIVND (reference sequence). The CDR3 totals 15 residues. After removal of 4 bases from V and 5 bases from J, the junction contained 6 bases not matched to a gene. Here the CDR3 reads CASSTTQGDNEKLFF. CDR3 in DNA: TGTGCCAGTAGTACGACACAGGGGGACAATGAAAAACTGTTTTTT.

The rearrangement joins TRBV7-6 to TRBJ1-4, with D possibly TRBD1 on 5 matching bases. With 1 base removed from V and 8 bases from J, the gap between germline ends came to 17 bases. CDR1 is SGHVS and CDR2 is FNYEAQ in the germline V gene. This CDR3 is 16 amino acids long. In nucleotides, the CDR3 is TGTGCCAGCAGCTTAGGAGTAACAGGATTTGCAGAAAAACTGTTTTTT. Its translation: CASSLGVTGFAEKLFF.

The chain carries TRBV6-6 and TRBJ1-3; maybe TRBD1 (5 bases). Germline lookup yields CDR1 MNHNY and CDR2 SVGAGI (reference sequence). V lost 4 bases and J 0 bases, leaving 7 bases between the germline ends. The CDR3 spans 14 residues. CDR3 in DNA: TGTGCCAGCAGTTCCCAGGGCTCTGGAAACACCATATATTTT. Translating it yields CASSSQGSGNTIYF.

CDR3 sequence: CASSNRGNTEAFF. Written as DNA, the CDR3 is TGTGCCAGTAGTAACCGAGGGAACACTGAAGCTTTCTTT. The V call is TRBV19, the J call TRBJ1-1; D ambiguous. This CDR3 is built from 13 residues. Germline V CDR1 and CDR2: LNHDA, SQIVND (reference sequence). The V end lost 4 bases, the J end lost 1 base, and 7 bases lay between the germline ends.

CDR3 sequence: CASRDPGLAGEDEQFF. CDR3 DNA sequence: TGTGCCAGCAGGGATCCGGGACTAGCGGGAGAGGATGAGCAGTTCTTC. The chain couples TRBV2 to TRBJ2-1, with 14 bases fitting TRBD2. Germline V gene data show CDR1 as SNHLY and CDR2 as FYNNEI. CDR3 length equals 16 residues. After removal of 6 bases from V and 8 bases from J, the junction contained 9 bases not matched to a gene.